The 9 T cell receptor beta chains given below trace back to one sample, sequenced in a study of CD8 T cells in ankylosing spondylitis. TCRdb reprocessed the 5' RACE reads with MiXCR, giving one entry per CDR3 protein. There are a few hundred thousand distinct CDR3 sequences in the sample; approximately 7.4% occur only once, and 13% to 15% lies in the top ten. General study points: In ankylosing spondylitis blood, a motif of eight highly homologous TCR beta variants appeared characteristic.

Their recognized antigens are unknown. Sequences were obtained from blood, either unsorted or a sorted T cell fraction (not recorded which). These receptors all stem from a male donor with ankylosing spondylitis.

This clonotype was seen repeatedly, ten times or more. The chain uses TRBV15 and TRBJ2-7, with 7 bases matching TRBD1. This CDR3 spans 15 amino acids. V lost 0 bases, J lost 3 bases, and 5 bases stayed unmatched. CDR1 and CDR2 from the germline V gene are LNHNV and YYDKDF (reference sequence). DNA of the CDR3: TGTGCCACCAGCAGAGAACGGACAGGAAGCTACGAGCAGTACTTC. Translating it yields CATSRERTGSYEQYF.

This clonotype has ten or more counts. This chain joins TRBV9 and TRBJ2-1; a weak D match, TRBD2 (5 bases). In germline, CDR1 is SGDLS, CDR2 YYNGEE. The CDR3 covers 16 residues. V shed 6 bases and J shed 6 bases, with 22 bases lying between them. This chain's CDR3 is CASTLNPGNRFNEQFF. As DNA, the CDR3 is TGTGCCAGCACCCTAAACCCGGGGAATAGATTCAATGAGCAGTTCTTC.

This clonotype was counted at least ten times. The chain has TRBV29-1 and TRBJ1-2; TRBD1 might be the D (5 bases). Germline CDR1 and CDR2: SQVTM and ANQGSEA. The ends were cut back, 4 bases at V and 4 bases at J, with 10 bases in the middle. This CDR3 spans 12 amino acids. The CDR3 is CSVVGGGYGYTF. CDR3 DNA sequence: TGCAGCGTTGTTGGGGGGGGCTATGGCTACACCTTC. Based on the CDR3 plus reference TRBV29-1 and TRBJ1-2, the full variable domain is SAVISQKPSRDICQRGTSLTIQCQVDSQVTMMFWYRQQPGQSLTLIATANQGSEATYESGFVIDKFPISRPNLTFSTLTVSNMSPEDSSIYLCSVVGGGYGYTFGSGTRLTVV.

This chain links TRBV6-5 with TRBJ2-1, with 8 bases aligning to TRBD2. The germline V gene encodes CDR1 MNHEY and CDR2 SVGAGI. The ends lost 0 bases at V and 4 bases at J; junction bases unmatched: 14. The CDR3 spans 19 residues. CDR3 protein: CASSYSSVVWAGGYNEQFF. The CDR3, as DNA: TGTGCCAGCAGTTACTCGAGTGTTGTCTGGGCGGGGGGATACAATGAGCAGTTCTTC.

This clonotype occurred many times. The V call is TRBV12-3 or TRBV12-4, the J call TRBJ2-3; tentative D call: TRBD2 (7 bases). The CDR3 consists of 15 residues. Trimming shortened V by 7 bases and J by 2 bases, and 16 bases separated the two germline ends. The CDR3 DNA is TGTGCCAGCACTACCTTGGGGGGGCCCACAGATACGCAGTATTTT. Protein sequence: CASTTLGGPTDTQYF.

This clonotype appeared a single time. This may come from a read error, since a much larger clone is one base off. CDR3 loop: CASSQDTAGPTGELFF. In DNA, the CDR3 is TGCGCCAGCAGCCAAGATACAGCGGGTCCTACTGGGGAGCTGTTTTTT. This chain connects TRBV4-3 to TRBJ2-2; maybe TRBD2 (6 bases). V gave up 0 bases and J gave up 8 bases, with 16 bases separating them. Germline V CDR1 and CDR2: LGHNA, YSLEER. The length of the CDR3 is 16 residues.

V gene TRBV7-9 combines with J gene TRBJ2-1; the D is unclear. Germline V gene data show CDR1 as SEHNR and CDR2 as FQNEAQ (reference sequence). The length of the CDR3 is 17 residues. Deletions cut 3 bases from V and 0 bases from J, with 15 bases between. The CDR3 nucleotides are TGTGCCAGCAGCTTGGGTAATTGGCTCCGCTCCTACAATGAGCAGTTCTTC. Its translation: CASSLGNWLRSYNEQFF.

CDR3 in DNA: TGCAGCGGCTACGGGTCTAGCTGGGAGACCCAGTACTTC. Translated, it gives CSGYGSSWETQYF. This chain links TRBV29-1 with TRBJ2-5; D is perhaps TRBD2 (5 bases). With 7 bases removed from V and 5 bases from J, the gap between germline ends came to 17 bases. The CDR3 is made up of 13 amino acids. Germline V lookup: CDR1 SQVTM, CDR2 ANQGSEA.

This clonotype showed up many times. The V call is TRBV9, the J call TRBJ2-7; 8 nucleotides agree with TRBD1. Trimming took 5 bases from V and 1 from J; bases not matched to a gene: 5. Germline assignment: CDR1 SGDLS and CDR2 YYNGEE. There are 14 residues in the CDR3. CDR3 bases: TGTGCCAGCAGTGCAGGGGGCGAATCCTACGAGCAGTACTTC. Translating it yields CASSAGGESYEQYF.